This T cell receptor beta chain was recorded in a study of a mutant IDH1 vaccine in newly diagnosed glioma. Study as a whole: The study started vaccination 4-6 weeks after radiotherapy alone, or with temozolomide cycles. The earlier regimen, radiotherapy, temozolomide, or both, was most often both.

Trimming left V 7 bases short and J 5 bases short, with 20 bases between. Per the germline V gene, CDR1 is SGHTA and CDR2 is FQGNSA. This CDR3 is built from 15 residues. Measured with immunoSEQ multiplex PCR; TCRdb has only the in-frame clones, and not every one. The table shows about 61,000 clones, with about 80% occurring only once. Time point specified: week 11, during vaccination. With topical imiquimod, each dose of the vaccine consisted of 300 ug of mutant IDH1 20-mer peptide. Diagnosis in the donors showed new WHO grade 3 or 4 astrocytomas that were IDH1-mutant and ATRX-lost. To note about this clone: Its cognate antigen is unknown.

Study-wide results and limits: Of the patients, around 93% had vaccine-induced immune responses.

The source was PBMCs, collected from a glioma patient whose treatment included an IDH1 peptide vaccine. The J gene is TRBJ2-5, the V gene TRBV7-2; perhaps TRBD2 as D (5 bases). The TCR sequence derives from a man aged 50 or older with glioma. CDR3 region: CASNVGISRGETQYF. CDR3 sequence (DNA): TGTGCCAGCAACGTTGGGATTTCGAGAGGGGAGACCCAGTACTTC.